This TCR beta chain was captured by sequencing in a study of shared T cell receptors in the human thymus. The ends lost 6 bases at V and 4 bases at J; junction bases unmatched: 5. Germline V gene sequence: CDR1 MDHEN, CDR2 SYDVKM. The CDR3 sequence is 13 residues long. Assay used: immunoSEQ multiplex PCR; TCRdb lists only in-frame clones, some missing. In the table there are hundreds of thousands of clones, about 89% of which are singletons. The data were also submitted as part of a second study, on human thymus T cells. Per that paper: Resected material from corrective heart surgery provided the thymus tissue analysed. The authors found apparently biased V and J gene usage in thymic and blood repertoires.

Sequenced sample: thymocytes. This TCR was recovered from a boy younger than two with a congenital heart defect. The V and J genes are TRBV28 and TRBJ1-2; 7 bases align to TRBD1. CDR3 residues: CASRTGQLYGYTF. CDR3 bases: TGTGCCAGCAGGACGGGACAGCTCTATGGCTACACCTTC.